The T cell receptor (beta chain) under discussion was sequenced for a study of post-analysis software for immune sequencing data. Findings of the study overall: Roughly 5 TRBV segments (TRBV5-6, TRBV5-1 and TRBV20-1 among them) occurred more frequently in patients than in controls.

The CDR3 extends over 13 amino acids. Germline CDR1 reads DFQATT; CDR2 reads SNEGSKA (reference sequence). V dropped 5 bases and J dropped 1 base, with 12 bases sitting between them. About this clonotype itself: Its antigen is still unknown.

Every TCR beta cDNA library bore unique molecular identifiers. TCRdb passed the PCR reads through MiXCR, listing each CDR3 protein once. This table has hundreds of thousands of distinct CDR3 sequences, roughly 29% appearing once. This clonotype was sampled from a girl aged 10-17 years with multiple sclerosis. The sequencing sample was made of blood. The chain uses TRBV20-1 and TRBJ2-7, with D perhaps being TRBD1 or TRBD2 (5 bases each). The CDR3 is CSAPRGRSYEQYF. The CDR3 coding sequence is TGCAGTGCTCCCCGGGGCAGGTCCTACGAGCAGTACTTC.